The sequence of this T cell receptor beta chain was determined in a study of blood T cell repertoires in COVID-19. Across the study: In each case, the material was cDNA or gDNA derived from T cells, B-cell-depleted T cells, or PBMCs.

Original processing methods: It was from reference gene primer amplification that nucleated cell counts were estimated. TCRdb keeps only in-frame clones here, not all; method: immunoSEQ multiplex PCR. V, J and clone size are those of that table, while D and trimming were read from the DNA. The sample lists about 370,000 clones; roughly 90% were seen once. This CDR3 contains 18 residues. Trimming cost V 0 bases and J 3 bases, with 21 bases left between them. The germline V gene encodes CDR1 LGHDT and CDR2 YNNKEL (reference sequence). The sequence came from a man aged 18 to 29 with active or convalescent COVID-19. What was sequenced was peripheral blood. V gene TRBV3-1 (or the pseudogene TRBV3-2) combines with J gene TRBJ2-7; TRBD2 is a possible D gene (5 bases). The CDR3 protein is CASSQETRGLRDSYEQYF. CDR3 nucleotides: TGTGCCAGCAGCCAAGAAACCCGCGGGTTAAGGGATAGCTACGAGCAGTACTTC.